Listed below are T cell receptor beta chains from one sample, sequenced in a study of T cell changes during pregnancy in multiple sclerosis. This table comes from immunoSEQ multiplex PCR, and its TCRdb copy is limited to in-frame clones, with some not included. The sample yields some 60,000 clones, 80% to 90% seen once. This specimen was CD4+ T cells from peripheral blood mononuclear cells, taken in the third trimester of pregnancy. Receptors were obtained from a female donor with multiple sclerosis, enrolled in a pregnancy study. CDR3s include the opening cysteine and the closing phenylalanine or tryptophan. The order of the fields is J gene, V gene, CDR3 protein.

J: TRBJ1-2; V: TRBV27; CDR3: CASSRLSAPYGYTF
J: TRBJ1-6; V: TRBV7-2; CDR3: CASKGFLDSPLHF
J: TRBJ2-7; V: TRBV6-5; CDR3: CASSALTSGSYEQYF
J: TRBJ2-4; V: TRBV6-6; CDR3: CASSYSGGRMDF
J: TRBJ1-1; V: TRBV18; CDR3: CASSPGGGINTEAFF
J: TRBJ2-7; V: TRBV12-5; CDR3: CASGLGDPSSYEQYF
J: TRBJ1-2; V: TRBV19; CDR3: CASSSRPGQDYGYTF
J: TRBJ2-5; V: TRBV5-6; CDR3: CASSLPQGTETQYF
J: TRBJ2-1; V: TRBV29-1; CDR3: CSGTGGLFPGRQFF
J: TRBJ1-2; V: TRBV30; CDR3: CAWIGWGVNYGYTF
J: TRBJ2-1; V: TRBV5-6; CDR3: CASSLNSGRALNEQFF
J: TRBJ1-1; V: TRBV10-3; CDR3: CAISEPGQGGTEAFF
J: TRBJ1-1; V: TRBV7-9; CDR3: CASSLGGDRVGAFF
J: TRBJ1-5; V: TRBV6-6; CDR3: CASSQGASNQPQHF
J: TRBJ2-7; V: TRBV11-2; CDR3: CASSRRWTRVGYEQYF
J: TRBJ2-2; V: TRBV5-1; CDR3: CASSLVPGRTGELFF
J: TRBJ1-6; V: TRBV5-5; CDR3: CASSPQGLAPLHF
J: TRBJ1-2; V: TRBV9; CDR3: CASSGTLGGGGYTF
J: TRBJ2-7; V: TRBV12-5; CDR3: CASGLVLSGRGEQYF
J: TRBJ1-1; V: TRBV4-3; CDR3: CASSRISGSGGEAFF
J: TRBJ1-1; V: TRBV5-1; CDR3: CASSSQKGQGDTEAFF
J: TRBJ1-5; V: TRBV30; CDR3: CAWSVAGDSNQPQHF
J: TRBJ1-1; V: TRBV30; CDR3: CAWSVQGWGEAFF
J: TRBJ2-3; V: TRBV19; CDR3: CASSIMGRQTQYF
J: TRBJ2-4; V: TRBV29-1; CDR3: CSVEAGGNIQYF
J: TRBJ1-4; V: TRBV6-1; CDR3: CASSQTGGDEKLFF
J: TRBJ2-1; V: TRBV5-6; CDR3: CASSFGTGGLNEQFF
J: TRBJ1-5; V: TRBV2; CDR3: CASSEANSYQPQHF
J: TRBJ1-1; V: TRBV27; CDR3: CASSHLRDTEAFF
J: TRBJ1-2; V: TRBV11-2; CDR3: CASSFTGTGRFGGYTF
J: TRBJ2-1; V: TRBV13; CDR3: CASSSTAGSSYNEQFF
J: TRBJ2-5; V: TRBV1; CDR3: CTSSQDARAETQYF
J: TRBJ2-4; V: TRBV5-1; CDR3: CASSLERLLDIQYF
J: TRBJ2-1; V: TRBV5-6; CDR3: CASSLDPGIPYNEQFF
J: TRBJ1-3; V: TRBV18; CDR3: CASSPQQGSGNTIYF
J: TRBJ2-7; V: TRBV29-1; CDR3: CSAQDTYEQYF
J: TRBJ1-1; V: TRBV6-5; CDR3: CASSPQGHTEAFF
J: TRBJ1-5; V: TRBV18; CDR3: CASSQGAQVVQPQHF
J: TRBJ1-4; V: TRBV2; CDR3: CASSPKDRINEKLFF
J: TRBJ2-5; V: TRBV7-9; CDR3: CASSLEMGQGLGTQYF
J: TRBJ2-1; V: TRBV11-2; CDR3: CASSFRRGQFF
J: TRBJ1-2; V: TRBV6-1; CDR3: CASSAQIGTGNYGYTF
J: TRBJ2-3; V: TRBV4-3; CDR3: CASSQGTGQGTDTQYF
J: TRBJ1-1; V: TRBV7-9; CDR3: CASTLTDENTEAFF
J: TRBJ1-4; V: TRBV19; CDR3: CASSPSGGGNEKLFF
J: TRBJ2-3; V: TRBV19; CDR3: CASSRDRNTDTQYF
J: TRBJ2-1; V: TRBV9; CDR3: CASSPRGTEQFF
J: TRBJ1-4; V: TRBV9; CDR3: CASSARQGRSEKLFF
J: TRBJ2-2; V: TRBV7-9; CDR3: CASSSLSGTGELFF
J: TRBJ1-2; V: TRBV13; CDR3: CASSLIGGFNYGYTF
J: TRBJ2-6; V: TRBV18; CDR3: CASSPRAGGQHGANVLTF
J: TRBJ2-7; V: TRBV6-5; CDR3: CASSYSRLTYEQYF
J: TRBJ1-5; V: TRBV2; CDR3: CASSEETVSNQPQHF
J: TRBJ2-5; V: TRBV6-6; CDR3: CASSQGLKETQYF
J: TRBJ2-2; V: TRBV19; CDR3: CASADRDVRGTGELFF